This T cell receptor beta chain was recovered during a study of control samples from healthy donors and cancer patients. Method: immunoSEQ multiplex PCR; TCRdb's copy keeps in-frame clones and lacks some. The table includes roughly 100,000 clones, 75% to 90% detected once. The TCR originated in a man between 60 and 75 years old with lung cancer. The sample was PBMCs.

Here the CDR3 reads CASSLGGLSQPQHF. Here the CDR3 DNA reads TGCGCCAGCAGCTTGGGGGGGTTGAGTCAGCCCCAGCATTTT. The chain links TRBV5-1 to TRBJ1-5, with D possibly matching TRBD1 (5 bases). Germline V gene data show CDR1 as SGHRS and CDR2 as YFSETQ. V lost 0 bases to trimming and J lost 6 bases, with 10 bases between them. This CDR3 contains 14 residues.